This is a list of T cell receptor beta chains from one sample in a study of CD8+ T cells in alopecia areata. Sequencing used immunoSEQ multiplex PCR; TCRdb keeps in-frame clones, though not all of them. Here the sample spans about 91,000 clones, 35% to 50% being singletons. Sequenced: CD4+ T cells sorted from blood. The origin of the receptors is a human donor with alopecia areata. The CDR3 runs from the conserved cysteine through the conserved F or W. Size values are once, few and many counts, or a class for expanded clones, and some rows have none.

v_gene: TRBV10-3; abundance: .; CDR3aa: CAISERETQYF
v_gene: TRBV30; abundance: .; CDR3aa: CAWSVQGDQPQHF
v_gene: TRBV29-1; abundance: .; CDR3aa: CSVGTNSYEQYF
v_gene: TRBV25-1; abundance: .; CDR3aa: CASSTEGTVYEQYF
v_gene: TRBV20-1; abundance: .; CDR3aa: CSAGGSSQYF
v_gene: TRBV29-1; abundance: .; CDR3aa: CSVAGRQKNTEAFF
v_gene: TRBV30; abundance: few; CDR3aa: CAWSIGTVDTDTQYF
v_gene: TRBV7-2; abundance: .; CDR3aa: CASSLKRTSGAPLDNEQFF
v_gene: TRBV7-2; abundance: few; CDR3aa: CASSFGPLTRDGETQYF
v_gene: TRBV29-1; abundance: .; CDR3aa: CSASGGAGAFF
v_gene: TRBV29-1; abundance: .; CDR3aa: CSVGLAGTETQYF